Following are 8 T cell receptor beta chains from one sample sequenced in a study of shared clonotypes between healthy human individuals. Generated by immunoSEQ multiplex PCR, the TCRdb table keeps only in-frame clones and is missing some. The table has 950,000 to 1,300,000 clones, 75% seen once. Input material: memory CD4+ T cells sorted from blood. The subset: CD45RA-negative fraction. These receptors originate from a man aged 18 to 35 in good health.

The chain uses TRBV2 and TRBJ2-6; TRBD2 is a possible D gene (5 bases). Per the germline V gene, CDR1 is SNHLY and CDR2 is FYNNEI. The CDR3 is 15 amino acids. Trimming cost V 2 bases and J 11 bases, with 16 bases left between them. The CDR3 loop is CASSEFGVSADVLTF. CDR3 sequence (DNA): TGTGCCAGCAGTGAATTCGGGGTCTCGGCGGACGTCCTGACTTTC.

CDR3 residues: CASSAATRLGELFF. The CDR3 DNA is TGTGCCAGTAGTGCCGCTACTAGGCTCGGGGAGCTGTTTTTT. This sequence joins TRBV19 and TRBJ2-2, with a weak D call TRBD2 (5 bases). CDR1 and CDR2 (germline): LNHDA, SQIVND (reference sequence). Trimming took off 5 bases at V and 7 bases at J, with 14 bases between the two ends. The CDR3 sequence is 14 residues long.

The chain couples TRBV27 to TRBJ2-5; the match to TRBD1 covers 8 bases. This CDR3 is built from 12 residues. CDR1 is MNHEY and CDR2 is SMNVEV in the germline V gene (reference sequence). The J segment lost 8 bases and the V segment lost 5 bases, leaving 4 bases of the junction unmatched. CDR3 sequence (DNA): TGTGCCAGCAGTGCGGACAGGGTAACCCAGTACTTC. Translation: CASSADRVTQYF.

The chain is built from TRBV5-1 and TRBJ2-3; D unresolved. The ends were cut back, 1 base at V and 1 base at J, with 10 bases in the middle. Germline V gene data show CDR1 as SGHRS and CDR2 as YFSETQ. The CDR3 consists of 15 residues. The CDR3 coding sequence is TGCGCCAGCAGCTTGCTGCCGGCGGGCACAGATACGCAGTATTTT. Amino acid sequence: CASSLLPAGTDTQYF.

The chain uses TRBV30 and TRBJ1-4, with D perhaps matching TRBD1 (6 bases). The V gene's germline CDR1 is GTSNPN and CDR2 SVGIG (reference sequence). Deletions cut 1 base from V and 5 bases from J, with 14 bases between. This CDR3 region has 15 residues. This CDR3 reads CAWSARGRGNEKLFF. DNA for the CDR3: TGTGCCTGGAGTGCACGGGGGAGGGGGAATGAAAAACTGTTTTTT.

Here the CDR3 reads CASSVAGTGYEQYF. The CDR3 DNA reads as TGTGCCAGCAGCGTAGCCGGGACAGGCTACGAGCAGTACTTC. The chain employs TRBV9 and TRBJ2-7; 8 bases map to TRBD1. V was pared by 0 bases and J by 3 bases, with 2 bases of the junction left unmatched. This CDR3 has 14 amino acids. CDR1 is SGDLS, CDR2 YYNGEE, per germline.

V and J are TRBV11-3 and TRBJ2-7, with 15 bases identical to TRBD2. The J segment lost 5 bases and the V segment lost 4 bases, leaving 6 bases of the junction unmatched. The CDR3 covers 16 residues. Per germline, CDR1 SGHNT and CDR2 YENEEA. The CDR3 spells CASSYTGTSGRNEQYF. The DNA for the CDR3 is TGTGCCAGCAGCTATACTGGGACTAGCGGGAGGAACGAGCAGTACTTC.

The chain recombines TRBV6-1 with TRBJ1-6; tentative D call: TRBD1 (5 bases). CDR3 length: 15 residues. In germline, CDR1 is MNHNS, CDR2 SASEGT. Trimming took 1 base from V and 5 from J, leaving 9 bases between them. The CDR3 bases are TGTGCCAGCAGTGAAGAGGGGCGGAATAATTCACCCCTCCACTTT. It encodes CASSEEGRNNSPLHF.